This TCR beta chain was recorded in a study of control samples from healthy donors and cancer patients. Deletions cut 2 bases from V and 4 bases from J, with 9 bases between. The CDR3 is 13 amino acids. Germline V gene sequence: CDR1 MNHNS, CDR2 SASEGT. Assay: immunoSEQ multiplex PCR; the TCRdb copy retains only in-frame clones and omits some. The top ten hold around an eighth of the sample, which has about 120,000 clones, about 86% seen once. The clonotype was recovered from a man aged 25 to 40 in good health. The gene calls are TRBV6-1 and TRBJ2-7, with D perhaps TRBD1 (5 bases). The sample was blood. The CDR3 region has the DNA TGTGCCAGCAGTGAATGGACACTATACGAGCAGTACGTC. Its translation is CASSEWTLYEQYV.